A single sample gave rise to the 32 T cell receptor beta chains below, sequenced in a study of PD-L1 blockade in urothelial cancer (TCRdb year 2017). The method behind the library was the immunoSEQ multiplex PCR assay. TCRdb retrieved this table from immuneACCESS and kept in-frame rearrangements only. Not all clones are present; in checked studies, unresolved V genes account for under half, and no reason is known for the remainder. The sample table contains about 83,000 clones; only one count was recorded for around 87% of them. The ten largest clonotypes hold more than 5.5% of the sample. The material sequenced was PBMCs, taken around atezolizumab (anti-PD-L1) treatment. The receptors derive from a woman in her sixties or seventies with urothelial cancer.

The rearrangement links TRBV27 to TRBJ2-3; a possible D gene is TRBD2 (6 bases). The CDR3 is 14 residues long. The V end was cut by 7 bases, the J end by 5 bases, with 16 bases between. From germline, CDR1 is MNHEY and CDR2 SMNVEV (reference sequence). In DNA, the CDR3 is TGTGCCAGCAACTCTCGGGGGTTGGGAGATACGCAGTATTTT. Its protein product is CASNSRGLGDTQYF.

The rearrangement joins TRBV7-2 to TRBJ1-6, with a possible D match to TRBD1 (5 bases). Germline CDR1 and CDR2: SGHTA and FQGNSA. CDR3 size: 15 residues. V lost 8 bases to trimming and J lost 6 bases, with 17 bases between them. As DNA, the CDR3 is TGTGCCAGCGGAGGGTGGGACCCTGGTAATTCACCCCTCCACTTT. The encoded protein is CASGGWDPGNSPLHF. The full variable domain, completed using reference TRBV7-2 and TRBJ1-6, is GAGVSQSPSNKVTEKGKDVELRCDPISGHTALYWYRQSLGQGLEFLIYFQGNSAPDKSGLPSDRFSAERTGGSVSTLTIQRTQQEDSAVYLCASGGWDPGNSPLHFGNGTRLTVT.

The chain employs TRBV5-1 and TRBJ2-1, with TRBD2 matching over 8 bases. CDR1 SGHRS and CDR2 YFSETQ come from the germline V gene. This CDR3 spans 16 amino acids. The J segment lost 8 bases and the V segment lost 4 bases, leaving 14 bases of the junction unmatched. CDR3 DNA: TGCGCCAGCAGCAGGAAGGACGGGGGGGCGATGGATGAGCAGTTCTTC. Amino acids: CASSRKDGGAMDEQFF.

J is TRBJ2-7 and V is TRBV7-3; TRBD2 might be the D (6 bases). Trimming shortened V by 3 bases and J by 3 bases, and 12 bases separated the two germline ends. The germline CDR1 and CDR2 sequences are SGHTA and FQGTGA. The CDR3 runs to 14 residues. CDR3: CASSFGTEGYEQYF. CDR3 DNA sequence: TGTGCCAGCAGCTTCGGGACGGAGGGCTACGAGCAGTACTTC.

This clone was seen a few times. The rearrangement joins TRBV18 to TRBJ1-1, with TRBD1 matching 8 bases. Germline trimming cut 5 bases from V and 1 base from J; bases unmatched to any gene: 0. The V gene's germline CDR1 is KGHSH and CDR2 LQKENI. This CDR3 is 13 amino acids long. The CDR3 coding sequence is TGTGCCAGCTCAGGACAGGGGAACACTGAAGCTTTCTTT. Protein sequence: CASSGQGNTEAFF. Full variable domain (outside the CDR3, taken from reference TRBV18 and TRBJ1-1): NAGVMQNPRHLVRRRGQEARLRCSPMKGHSHVYWYRQLPEEGLKFMVYLQKENIIDESGMPKERFSAEFPKEGPSILRIQQVVRGDSAAYFCASSGQGNTEAFFGQGTRLTVV.

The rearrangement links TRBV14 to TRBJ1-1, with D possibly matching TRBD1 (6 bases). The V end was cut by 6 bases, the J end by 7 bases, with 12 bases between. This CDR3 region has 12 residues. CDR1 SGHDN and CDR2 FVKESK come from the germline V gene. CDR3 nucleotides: TGTGCCAGCAGGGGGAAACAGGGTGAAGCTTTCTTT. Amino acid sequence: CASRGKQGEAFF.

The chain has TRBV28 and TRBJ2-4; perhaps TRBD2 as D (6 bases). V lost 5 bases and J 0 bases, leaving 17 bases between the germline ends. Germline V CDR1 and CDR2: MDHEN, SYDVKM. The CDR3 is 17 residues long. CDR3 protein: CASSPVGGSLAKNIQYF. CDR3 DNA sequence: TGTGCCAGCAGTCCGGTGGGGGGATCCTTAGCCAAAAACATTCAGTACTTC.

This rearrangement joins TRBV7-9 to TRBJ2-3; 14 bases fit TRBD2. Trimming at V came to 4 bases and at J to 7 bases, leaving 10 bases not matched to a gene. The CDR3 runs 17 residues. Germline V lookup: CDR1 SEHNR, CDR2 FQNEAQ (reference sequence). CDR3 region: CASSSKTGLAGDNTQYF. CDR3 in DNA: TGTGCCAGCAGCTCGAAGACGGGACTAGCGGGGGATAATACGCAGTATTTT.

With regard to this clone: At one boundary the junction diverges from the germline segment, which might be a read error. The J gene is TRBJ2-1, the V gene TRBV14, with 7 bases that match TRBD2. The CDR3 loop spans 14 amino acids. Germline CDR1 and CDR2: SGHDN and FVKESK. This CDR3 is CASSQDAGTTLLIF. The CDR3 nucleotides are TGTGCCAGCAGCCAAGATGCCGGGACTACCCTCCTCATCTTC.

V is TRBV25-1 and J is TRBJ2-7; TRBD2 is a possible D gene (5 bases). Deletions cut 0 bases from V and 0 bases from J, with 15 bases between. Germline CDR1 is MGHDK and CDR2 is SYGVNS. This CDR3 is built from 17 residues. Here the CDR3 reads CASSEYGAGLNSYEQYF. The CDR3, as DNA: TGTGCCAGCAGTGAATATGGAGCAGGACTTAACTCCTACGAGCAGTACTTC.

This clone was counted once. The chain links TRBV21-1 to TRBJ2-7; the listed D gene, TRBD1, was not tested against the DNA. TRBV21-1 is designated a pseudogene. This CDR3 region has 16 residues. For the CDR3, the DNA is TGTGCCAGCAGCAGAGCCCCCGAGACAGGGTCCTACGAGCAGTACTTC. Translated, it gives CASSRAPETGSYEQYF.

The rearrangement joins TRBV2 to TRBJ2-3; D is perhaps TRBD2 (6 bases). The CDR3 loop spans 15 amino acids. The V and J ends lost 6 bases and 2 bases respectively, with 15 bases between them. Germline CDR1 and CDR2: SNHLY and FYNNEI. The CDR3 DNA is TGTGCCAGCAGCCGGGACTCGGTAGTCACAGATACGCAGTATTTT. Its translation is CASSRDSVVTDTQYF.

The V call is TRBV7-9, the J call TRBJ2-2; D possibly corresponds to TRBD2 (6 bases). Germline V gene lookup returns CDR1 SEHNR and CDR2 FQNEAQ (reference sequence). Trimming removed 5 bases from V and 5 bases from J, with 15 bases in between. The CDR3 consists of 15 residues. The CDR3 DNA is TGTGCCAGCAGCCCGGGACTGTCGGAAACCGGGGAGCTGTTTTTT. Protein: CASSPGLSETGELFF.

In nucleotides, the CDR3 is TGTGCCAGCACGGTCATCCTACAGGGGGCGTGGGGCTACACCTTC. The encoded protein is CASTVILQGAWGYTF. V gene TRBV7-2 combines with J gene TRBJ1-2, with 9 bases fitting TRBD1. The CDR3 is made up of 15 amino acids. Unmatched junction bases numbered 14, after V lost 7 bases and J lost 8 bases. Germline V gene sequence: CDR1 SGHTA, CDR2 FQGNSA.

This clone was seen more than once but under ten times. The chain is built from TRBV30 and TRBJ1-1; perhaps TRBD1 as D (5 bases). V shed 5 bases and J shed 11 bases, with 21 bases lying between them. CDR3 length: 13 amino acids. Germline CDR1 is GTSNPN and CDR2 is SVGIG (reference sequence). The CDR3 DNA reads TGTGCCTGGTCTTCCTGGACATCCTTCCTTGCTTTCTTT. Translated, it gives CAWSSWTSFLAFF.

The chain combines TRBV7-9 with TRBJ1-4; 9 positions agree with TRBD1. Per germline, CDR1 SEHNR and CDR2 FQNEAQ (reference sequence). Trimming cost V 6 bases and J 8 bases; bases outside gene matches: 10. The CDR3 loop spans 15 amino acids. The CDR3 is CASSPTRDREEKLFF. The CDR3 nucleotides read TGTGCCAGCAGTCCGACTAGGGACAGGGAAGAAAAACTGTTTTTT.

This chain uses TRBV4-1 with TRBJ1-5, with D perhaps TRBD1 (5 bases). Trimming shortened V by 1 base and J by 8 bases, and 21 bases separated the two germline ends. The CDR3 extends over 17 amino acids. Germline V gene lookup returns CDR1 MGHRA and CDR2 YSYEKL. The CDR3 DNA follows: TGCGCCAGCAGCCAAGGGTGGGACTCCTTCCCTTATGAGCCCCAGCATTTT. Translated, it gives CASSQGWDSFPYEPQHF.

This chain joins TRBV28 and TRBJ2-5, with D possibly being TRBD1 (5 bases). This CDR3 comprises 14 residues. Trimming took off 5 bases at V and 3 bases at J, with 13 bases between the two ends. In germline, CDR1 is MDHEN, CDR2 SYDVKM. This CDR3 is CASSLTTVKETQYF. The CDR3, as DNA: TGTGCCAGCAGTCTCACGACAGTTAAAGAGACCCAGTACTTC.

The CDR3, as DNA: TGTGCCAGCGGGACAGCCGTTTTGACTAATGAAAAACTGTTTTTT. Its protein is CASGTAVLTNEKLFF. This chain links TRBV27 with TRBJ1-4; 7 nucleotides match TRBD1. The J segment lost 2 bases and the V segment lost 8 bases, leaving 8 bases of the junction unmatched. Germline V gives CDR1 MNHEY, CDR2 SMNVEV (reference sequence). This CDR3 spans 15 amino acids.

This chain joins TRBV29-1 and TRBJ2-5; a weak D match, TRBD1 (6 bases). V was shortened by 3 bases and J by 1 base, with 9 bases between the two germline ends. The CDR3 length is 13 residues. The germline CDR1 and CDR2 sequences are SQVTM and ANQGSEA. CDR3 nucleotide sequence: TGCAGCGTTGACAAGGACAGCCAAGAGACCCAGTACTTC. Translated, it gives CSVDKDSQETQYF.

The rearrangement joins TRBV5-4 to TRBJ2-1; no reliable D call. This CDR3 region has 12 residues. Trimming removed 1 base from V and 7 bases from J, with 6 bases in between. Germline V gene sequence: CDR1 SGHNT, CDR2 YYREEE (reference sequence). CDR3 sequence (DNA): TGTGCCAGCAGCTTGTTTGTAAATGAGCAGTTCTTC. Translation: CASSLFVNEQFF.

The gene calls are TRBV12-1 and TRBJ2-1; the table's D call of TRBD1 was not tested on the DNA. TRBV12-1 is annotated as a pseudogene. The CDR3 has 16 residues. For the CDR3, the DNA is TGTGCCAGCAGCTTTGTTGGACAGGGGCCCACCAATGAGCAGTTCTTC. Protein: CASSFVGQGPTNEQFF.

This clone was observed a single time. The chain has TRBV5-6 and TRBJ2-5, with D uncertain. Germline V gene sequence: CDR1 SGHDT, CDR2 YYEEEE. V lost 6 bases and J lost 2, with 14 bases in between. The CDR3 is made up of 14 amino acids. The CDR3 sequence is CASTFGDFQETQYF. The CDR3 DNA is TGTGCCAGCACCTTTGGTGACTTTCAAGAGACCCAGTACTTC.

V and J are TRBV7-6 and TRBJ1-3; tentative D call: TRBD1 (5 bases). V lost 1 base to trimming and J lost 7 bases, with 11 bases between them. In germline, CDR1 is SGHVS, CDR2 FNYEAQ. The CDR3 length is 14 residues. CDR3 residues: CASSLVAGYNTIYF. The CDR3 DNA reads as TGTGCCAGCAGCTTAGTGGCAGGGTACAACACCATATATTTT. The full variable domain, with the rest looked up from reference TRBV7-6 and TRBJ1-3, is GAGVSQSPRYKVTKRGQDVALRCDPISGHVSLYWYRQALGQGPEFLTYFNYEAQQDKSGLPNDRFSAERPEGSISTLTIQRTEQRDSAMYRCASSLVAGYNTIYFGEGSWLTVV.

As DNA, the CDR3 is TGTGCCAGTCAAGGGGGCGAGAGCTCCAATGAGCAGTTCTTC. It encodes CASQGGESSNEQFF. The rearrangement uses TRBV19 and TRBJ2-1, with 7 bases aligning to TRBD1. The germline CDR1 and CDR2 sequences are LNHDA and SQIVND (reference sequence). This CDR3 has 14 residues. J gave up 6 bases and V 8 bases, and 10 bases lay outside the gene matches.

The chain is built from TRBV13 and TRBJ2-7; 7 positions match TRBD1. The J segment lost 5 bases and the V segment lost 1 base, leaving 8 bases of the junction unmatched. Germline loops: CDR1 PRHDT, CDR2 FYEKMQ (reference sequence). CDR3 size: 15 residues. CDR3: CASSLVYRGAHEQYF. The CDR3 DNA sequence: TGTGCCAGCAGCTTAGTCTACAGGGGTGCCCACGAGCAGTACTTC.

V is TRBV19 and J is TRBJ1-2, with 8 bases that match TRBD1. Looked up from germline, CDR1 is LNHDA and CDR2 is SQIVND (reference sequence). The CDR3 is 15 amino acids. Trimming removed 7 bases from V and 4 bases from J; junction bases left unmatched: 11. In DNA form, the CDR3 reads TGTGCCAGTATCCCCCCAGGGGGCGCCGGCTATGGCTACACCTTC. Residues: CASIPPGGAGYGYTF.

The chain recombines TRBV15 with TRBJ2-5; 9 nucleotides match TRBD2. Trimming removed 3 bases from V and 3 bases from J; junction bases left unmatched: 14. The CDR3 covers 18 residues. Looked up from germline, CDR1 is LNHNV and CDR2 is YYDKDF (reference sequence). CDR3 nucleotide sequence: TGTGCCACCAGCAGGAAGGTGCGGGGGGGCCCAATAGAAGAGACCCAGTACTTC. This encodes CATSRKVRGGPIEETQYF.

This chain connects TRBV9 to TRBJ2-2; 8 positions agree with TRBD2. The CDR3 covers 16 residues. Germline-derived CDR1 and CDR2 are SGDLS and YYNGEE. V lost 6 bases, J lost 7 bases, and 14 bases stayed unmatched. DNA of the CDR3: TGTGCCAGCACCGGAATAACGGGGGGGGCCGGCGGGGAGCTGTTTTTT. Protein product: CASTGITGGAGGELFF.

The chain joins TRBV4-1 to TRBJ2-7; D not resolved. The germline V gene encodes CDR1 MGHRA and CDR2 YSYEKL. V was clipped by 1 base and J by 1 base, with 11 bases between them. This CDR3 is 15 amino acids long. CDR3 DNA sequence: TGCGCCAGCAGCCAAGTCGGGTCCCGGTCCTACGAGCAGTACTTC. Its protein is CASSQVGSRSYEQYF.

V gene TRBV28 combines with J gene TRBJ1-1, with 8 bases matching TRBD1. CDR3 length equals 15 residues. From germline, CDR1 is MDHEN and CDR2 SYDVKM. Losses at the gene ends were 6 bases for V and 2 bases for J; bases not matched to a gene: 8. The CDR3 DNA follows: TGTGCCAGCAGGAACGGACAGGGAGCTAACACTGAAGCTTTCTTT. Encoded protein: CASRNGQGANTEAFF. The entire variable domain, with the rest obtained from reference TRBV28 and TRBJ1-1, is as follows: DVKVTQSSRYLVKRTGEKVFLECVQDMDHENMFWYRQDPGLGLRLIYFSYDVKMKEKGDIPEGYSVSREKKERFSLILESASTNQTSMYLCASRNGQGANTEAFFGQGTRLTVV.

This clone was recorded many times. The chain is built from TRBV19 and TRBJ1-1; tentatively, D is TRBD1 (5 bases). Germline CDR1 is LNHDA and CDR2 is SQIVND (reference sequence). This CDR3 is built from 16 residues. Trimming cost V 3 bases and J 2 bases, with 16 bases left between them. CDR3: CASSMLMGRGNTEAFF. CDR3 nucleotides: TGTGCCAGTAGTATGTTAATGGGAAGGGGAAACACTGAAGCTTTCTTT. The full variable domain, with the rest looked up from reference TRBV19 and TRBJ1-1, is DGGITQSPKYLFRKEGQNVTLSCEQNLNHDAMYWYRQDPGQGLRLIYYSQIVNDFQKGDIAEGYSVSREKKESFPLTVTSAQKNPTAFYLCASSMLMGRGNTEAFFGQGTRLTVV.